Reported below is one T cell receptor beta chain. Its specificity is unknown. Via MiXCR, TCRdb re-called the reads, giving one row per CDR3 protein. This sample has roughly 990,000 distinct CDR3 sequences; around a third occur once, and the top ten carry over 13%. The data belong to a study of T cell repertoires in cytomegalovirus infection. For the study at large: HLA-C-restricted CMV epitopes, recently identified, and well-studied HLA-B-restricted ones were used by the study. Public TCR beta signatures marked donors with CMV infection and the matching HLA.

Trimming took 6 bases from V and 1 from J, leaving 13 bases between them. This CDR3 has 15 amino acids. Regarding the study as a whole: Ex vivo, HLA-C-restricted CMV-specific TCR beta clonotypes prevailed over the rest of the response. The cumulative frequency of public TCR beta families distinguished individuals who carried CMV together with the relevant HLA.

The sequencing used cultured CD8+ T cells from PBMCs, collected from culture after CMV antigen stimulation. The sequence came from a human donor in good health (CMV status not recorded). Some clones in this sample may be carry-over from other donors' samples. The V call is TRBV12-3 or TRBV12-4, the J call TRBJ2-4; D remains unclear. As DNA, the CDR3 is TGTGCCAGCAGCCTTGGGGTGTCGGCCAAAAACATTCAGTACTTC. It specifies CASSLGVSAKNIQYF.